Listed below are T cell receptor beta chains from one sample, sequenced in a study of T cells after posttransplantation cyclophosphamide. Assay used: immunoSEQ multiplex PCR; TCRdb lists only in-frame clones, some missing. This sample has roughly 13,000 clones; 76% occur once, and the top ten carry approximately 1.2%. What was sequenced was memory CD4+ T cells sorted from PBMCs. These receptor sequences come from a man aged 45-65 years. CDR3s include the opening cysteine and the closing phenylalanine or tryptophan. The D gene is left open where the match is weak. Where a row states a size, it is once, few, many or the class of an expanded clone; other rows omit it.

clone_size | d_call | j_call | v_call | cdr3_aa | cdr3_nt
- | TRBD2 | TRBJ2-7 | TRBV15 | CATSRDSGTSGSYEQYF | TGTGCCACCAGCAGAGACTCCGGGACTAGCGGTTCCTACGAGCAGTACTTC
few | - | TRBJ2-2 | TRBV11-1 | CASSPRRGNTGELFF | TGTGCCAGCAGCCCCCGTAGGGGGAACACCGGGGAGCTGTTTTTT
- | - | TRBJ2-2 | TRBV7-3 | CASSRTPTGELFF | TGTGCCAGCAGCAGGACTCCTACCGGGGAGCTGTTTTTT
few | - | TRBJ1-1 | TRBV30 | CAWSKERSTEAFF | TGTGCCTGGAGCAAAGAAAGGAGCACTGAAGCTTTCTTT
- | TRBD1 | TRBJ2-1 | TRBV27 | CASSSTGTVSYNEQFF | TGTGCCAGCAGTTCGACCGGGACAGTGTCCTACAATGAGCAGTTCTTC
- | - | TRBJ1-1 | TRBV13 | CASSLGQGSEAFF | TGTGCCAGCAGCTTAGGGCAGGGCTCTGAAGCTTTCTTT
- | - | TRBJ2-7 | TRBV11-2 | CASSPLKRAARYEQYF | TGTGCCAGCAGCCCCCTCAAGCGGGCCGCCCGGTACGAGCAGTACTTC
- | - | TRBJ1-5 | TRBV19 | CASRLDGDLSNQPQHF | TGTGCCAGCAGACTAGACGGAGACCTATCCAATCAGCCCCAGCATTTT
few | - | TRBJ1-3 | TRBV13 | CASSFRDYGGTIYF | TGTGCCAGCAGCTTCCGGGACTATGGAGGTACCATATATTTT
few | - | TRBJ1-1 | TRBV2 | CATNKGGRSEAFF | TGTGCCACTAACAAAGGAGGTAGGAGCGAAGCTTTCTTT
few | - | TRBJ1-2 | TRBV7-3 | CASSAGDGYTF | TGTGCCAGCAGTGCCGGGGATGGCTACACCTTC
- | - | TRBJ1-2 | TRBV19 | CASTPRAGVNGYTF | TGTGCCAGTACCCCAAGGGCAGGGGTAAATGGCTACACCTTC
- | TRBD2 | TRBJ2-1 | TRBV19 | CASSTYSGRAYNEQFF | TGTGCCAGTAGTACTTATAGCGGGAGGGCCTACAATGAGCAGTTCTTC
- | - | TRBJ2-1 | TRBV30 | CAWSRQTYNEQFF | TGTGCCTGGAGCAGGCAGACCTACAATGAGCAGTTCTTC
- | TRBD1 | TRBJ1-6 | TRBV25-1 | CASSVTGVDSPLHF | TGTGCCAGCAGTGTGACAGGGGTGGATTCACCCCTCCACTTT
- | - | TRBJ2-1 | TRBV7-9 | CASRRGTDDEQFF | TGTGCCAGCAGACGGGGGACGGACGATGAGCAGTTCTTC
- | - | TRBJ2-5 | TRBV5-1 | CASRRQLQETQYF | TGCGCCAGCAGGCGACAGCTACAAGAGACCCAGTACTTC
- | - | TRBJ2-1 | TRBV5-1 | CASRTGNEQFF | TGCGCCAGCAGGACGGGAAATGAGCAGTTCTTC
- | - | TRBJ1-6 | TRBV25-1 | CASSAGYGFDRGSPLHF | TGTGCCAGCAGTGCGGGGTACGGTTTTGACCGAGGTTCACCCCTCCACTTT
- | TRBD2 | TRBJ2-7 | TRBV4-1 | CASSQDRLAGVGEQYF | TGCGCCAGCAGCCAAGATCGACTAGCGGGAGTAGGAGAGCAGTACTTC
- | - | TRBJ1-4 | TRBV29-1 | CSVVGYGGNEKLFF | TGCAGCGTTGTGGGGTACGGAGGGAATGAAAAACTGTTTTTT
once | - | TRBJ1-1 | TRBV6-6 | CASRLGALSTEAFF | TGTGCCAGCAGGCTGGGGGCTTTGAGCACTGAAGCTTTCTTT
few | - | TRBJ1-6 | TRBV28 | CASSLVTPKNSPLHF | TGTGCCAGCAGTTTAGTGACTCCTAAGAATTCACCCCTCCACTTT
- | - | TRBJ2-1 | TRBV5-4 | CASSLGWSRYNEQFF | TGTGCCAGCAGCTTGGGATGGTCGCGTTACAATGAGCAGTTCTTC
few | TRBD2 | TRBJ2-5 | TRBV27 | CASSGGGETQYF | TGTGCCAGCAGCGGGGGGGGAGAGACCCAGTACTTC
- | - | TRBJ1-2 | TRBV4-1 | CASSQVQEVYGYTF | TGCGCCAGCAGCCAAGTCCAGGAGGTCTATGGCTACACCTTC
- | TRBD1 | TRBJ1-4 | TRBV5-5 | CASTVGQGVTNEKLFF | TGTGCCAGCACCGTAGGACAGGGGGTGACTAATGAAAAACTGTTTTTT
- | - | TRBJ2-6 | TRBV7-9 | CASSLVSSGANVLTF | TGTGCCAGCAGCTTAGTGAGCTCTGGGGCCAACGTCCTGACTTTC
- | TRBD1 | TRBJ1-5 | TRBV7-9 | CASSRDRGSNQPQHF | TGTGCCAGCAGCCGAGACAGGGGTAGCAATCAGCCCCAGCATTTT
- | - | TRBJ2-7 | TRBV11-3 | CASSRGYEQYF | TGTGCCAGCAGCAGAGGGTACGAGCAGTACTTC
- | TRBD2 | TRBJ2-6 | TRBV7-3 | CASSPRPPGLESGANVLTF | TGTGCCAGCAGCCCCCGGCCCCCGGGACTAGAAAGTGGGGCCAACGTCCTGACTTTC
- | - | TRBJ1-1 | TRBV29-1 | CSVGGDTEAFF | TGCAGCGTTGGGGGGGACACTGAAGCTTTCTTT
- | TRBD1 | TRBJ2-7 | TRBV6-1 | CASRADRGFPYEQYF | TGTGCCAGCAGGGCGGACAGGGGGTTCCCCTACGAGCAGTACTTC
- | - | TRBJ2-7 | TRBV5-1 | CASSRTPQNDYEQYF | TGCGCCAGCAGCCGGACTCCGCAAAATGACTACGAGCAGTACTTC
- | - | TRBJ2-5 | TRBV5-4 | CASRSAGGQQETQYF | TGTGCCAGCAGGTCCGCGGGTGGACAGCAAGAGACCCAGTACTTC
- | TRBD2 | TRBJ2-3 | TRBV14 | CASSQDGGLGTDTQYF | TGTGCCAGCAGCCAAGATGGAGGACTAGGCACAGATACGCAGTATTTT
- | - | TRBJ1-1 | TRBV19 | CASSIQDKTGAFF | TGTGCCAGTAGTATCCAGGACAAGACGGGCGCTTTCTTT
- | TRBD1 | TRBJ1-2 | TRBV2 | CASMRTGAEGYTF | TGTGCCAGCATGCGAACAGGGGCGGAAGGCTACACCTTC
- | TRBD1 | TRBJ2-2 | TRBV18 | CASNRPGQTNTGELFF | TGTGCCAGCAATCGACCGGGACAGACTAACACCGGGGAGCTGTTTTTT
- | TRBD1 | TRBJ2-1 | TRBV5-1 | CASSFLGGLSYNEQFF | TGCGCCAGCAGCTTCCTAGGGGGCCTCTCCTACAATGAGCAGTTCTTC
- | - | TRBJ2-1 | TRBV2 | CASSPDRMGVHNEQFF | TGTGCCAGCAGCCCCGACAGGATGGGCGTACACAATGAGCAGTTCTTC
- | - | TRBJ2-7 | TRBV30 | CAWSYQGGGLYEQYF | TGTGCCTGGAGCTATCAGGGGGGAGGACTCTACGAGCAGTACTTC
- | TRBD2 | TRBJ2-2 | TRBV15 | CATSSPVGAGDGTGELFF | TGTGCCACCAGCAGCCCAGTGGGAGCGGGAGATGGGACCGGGGAGCTGTTTTTT
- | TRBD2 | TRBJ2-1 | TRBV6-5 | CASSYSMTSGRKIF | TGTGCCAGCAGTTACTCGATGACTAGCGGGAGGAAGATCTTC
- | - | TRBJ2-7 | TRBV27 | CALRDIFYEQYF | TGTGCCCTTCGGGACATTTTCTACGAGCAGTACTTC
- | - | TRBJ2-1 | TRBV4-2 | CASSPGEVLYNEQFF | TGTGCCAGCAGCCCGGGTGAAGTCCTATACAATGAGCAGTTCTTC
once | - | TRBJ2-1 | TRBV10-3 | CATLYSNEQFF | TGTGCCACCCTATACTCCAATGAGCAGTTCTTC
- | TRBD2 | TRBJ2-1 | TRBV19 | CASSGLAGSGEQFF | TGTGCCAGTAGCGGACTAGCGGGGTCGGGTGAGCAGTTCTTC